The rows below give T cell receptor beta chains drawn from one sample of a study of blood T cells in healthy people across ages. TCRdb ran MiXCR on the 5' RACE reads and lists one entry per CDR3 protein. The sample carries about 1,800,000 distinct CDR3 sequences, 28% recorded once. Sequenced sample: blood. The receptors come from a woman in her 30s in good health. Both conserved end residues are trimmed from each CDR3. Each record gives: D gene, V gene, J gene, CDR3 protein. D genes are given only for firm matches.

.,TRBV5-6,TRBJ2-3,ASTRGPDRYTDTQY
.,TRBV20-1,TRBJ1-5,SAAGQPQH
.,TRBV6-6,TRBJ1-1,ASKQGVGLEAF
.,TRBV12-3/TRBV12-4,TRBJ1-1,ASSFSWQLNTEAF
.,TRBV5-1,TRBJ2-7,ASSRDYEQY
TRBD2,TRBV20-1,TRBJ2-1,SARDLSGSSYNEQF
.,TRBV9,TRBJ2-3,ASSVRGRGSTDTQY
.,TRBV29-1,TRBJ2-1,SGTQGGVYNEQF
.,TRBV29-1,TRBJ2-3,SVKGKGTTQY
.,TRBV6-2/TRBV6-3,TRBJ2-2,ASTDSGEGPGELF
TRBD1,TRBV9,TRBJ2-6,ASTKRQGSSGANVLT
.,TRBV29-1,TRBJ2-7,SVSNGTYEQY
.,TRBV6-6,TRBJ2-2,ASSQTQTGELF
.,TRBV27,TRBJ1-4,ASSPRQASNEKLF
.,TRBV20-1,TRBJ2-5,SAIGGATQETQY
TRBD1,TRBV5-6,TRBJ1-2,ASSPGTGLYGYT
.,TRBV20-1,TRBJ1-5,SARASRGYQPQH
TRBD2,TRBV7-9,TRBJ2-1,ASSFGTTTYNEQF
TRBD1,TRBV12-3/TRBV12-4,TRBJ1-5,ASSVTGGSGNQPQH
.,TRBV12-3/TRBV12-4,TRBJ2-4,ASGSRREQY
TRBD1,TRBV20-1,TRBJ1-1,SARESDRRTEAF
TRBD2,TRBV6-6,TRBJ2-5,ASSRTSAETQY
TRBD1,TRBV20-1,TRBJ1-5,SASDRDQPQH
.,TRBV5-1,TRBJ1-2,ASSDVQGTGYT
.,TRBV6-6,TRBJ1-5,ASRGGLSNQPQH
TRBD2,TRBV7-2,TRBJ2-1,ASSLVLLAAEQF
TRBD1,TRBV12-3/TRBV12-4,TRBJ1-1,ASSSGARDRENTEAF
TRBD1,TRBV18,TRBJ1-2,ASSTASRGHYT
TRBD2,TRBV20-1,TRBJ2-1,SALAGESNEQF
.,TRBV20-1,TRBJ1-6,SADLGEETSPLH
TRBD1,TRBV6-5,TRBJ1-1,ASSGTENTEAF
TRBD1,TRBV29-1,TRBJ2-7,SVAVDRDSYEQY
TRBD2,TRBV20-1,TRBJ2-1,SARDQGLAGPSSYNEQF
.,TRBV5-1,TRBJ1-2,ASSLDPPNYGYT
.,TRBV11-2,TRBJ1-4,ASSSEPGGREKLF
TRBD1,TRBV6-1,TRBJ2-3,TSSSTGSVGDTQY
.,TRBV10-2,TRBJ2-5,ASSETTSRRETQY